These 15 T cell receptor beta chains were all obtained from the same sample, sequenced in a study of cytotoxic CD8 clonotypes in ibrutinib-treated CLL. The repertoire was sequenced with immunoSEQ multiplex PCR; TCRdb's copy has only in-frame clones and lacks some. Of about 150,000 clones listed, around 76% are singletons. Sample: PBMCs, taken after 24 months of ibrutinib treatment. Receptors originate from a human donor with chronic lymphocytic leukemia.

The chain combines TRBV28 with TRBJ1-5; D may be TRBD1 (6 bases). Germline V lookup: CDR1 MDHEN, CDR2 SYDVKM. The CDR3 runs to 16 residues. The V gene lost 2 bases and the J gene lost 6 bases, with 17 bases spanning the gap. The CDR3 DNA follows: TGTGCCAGCAGTTTAGCCCCCGGGACACCCATTCAGCCCCAGCATTTT. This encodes CASSLAPGTPIQPQHF.

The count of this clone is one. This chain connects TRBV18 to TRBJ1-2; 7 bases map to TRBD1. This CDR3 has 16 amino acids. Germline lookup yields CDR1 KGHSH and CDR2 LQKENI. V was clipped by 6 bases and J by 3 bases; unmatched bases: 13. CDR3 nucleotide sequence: TGTGCCAGCTCTCCAACGACAGGGATTCTAGACTATGGCTACACCTTC. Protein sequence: CASSPTTGILDYGYTF.

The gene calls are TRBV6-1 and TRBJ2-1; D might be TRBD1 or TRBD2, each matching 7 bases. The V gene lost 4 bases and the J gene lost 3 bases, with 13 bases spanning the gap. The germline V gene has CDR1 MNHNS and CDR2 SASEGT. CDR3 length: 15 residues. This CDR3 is CASSGLRGGYNEQFF. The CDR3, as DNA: TGTGCCAGCAGTGGCCTCAGGGGGGGCTACAATGAGCAGTTCTTC.

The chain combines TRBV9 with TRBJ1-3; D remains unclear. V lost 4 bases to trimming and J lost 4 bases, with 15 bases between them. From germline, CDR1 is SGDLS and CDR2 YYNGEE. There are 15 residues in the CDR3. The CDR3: CASSPADLSGNTIYF. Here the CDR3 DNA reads TGTGCCAGCAGCCCTGCGGACCTCAGCGGAAACACCATATATTTT.

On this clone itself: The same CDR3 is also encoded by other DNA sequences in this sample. CDR3 in amino acids: CASSFSGGTEAFF. The CDR3, as DNA: TGTGCCAGCAGTTTCTCAGGGGGCACTGAAGCTTTCTTT. This chain uses TRBV6-5 with TRBJ1-1; 7 bases fit TRBD1. Germline CDR1 MNHEY, CDR2 SVGAGI. Trimming removed 4 bases from V and 4 bases from J; junction bases left unmatched: 3. This CDR3 has 13 residues.

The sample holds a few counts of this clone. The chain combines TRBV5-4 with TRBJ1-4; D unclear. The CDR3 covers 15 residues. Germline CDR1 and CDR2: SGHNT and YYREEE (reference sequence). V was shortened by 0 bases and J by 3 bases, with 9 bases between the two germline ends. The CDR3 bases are TGTGCCAGCAGCTTGGGGGCCAGCCCTAATGAAAAACTGTTTTTT. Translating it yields CASSLGASPNEKLFF.

This CDR3 reads CASSPRTAPGNTEAFF. CDR3 DNA sequence: TGCGCCAGCAGCCCCCGGACGGCACCAGGGAACACTGAAGCTTTCTTT. The V and J genes are TRBV5-1 and TRBJ1-1; D gene uncertain. The germline V gene encodes CDR1 SGHRS and CDR2 YFSETQ. Trimming shortened V by 4 bases and J by 1 base, and 17 bases separated the two germline ends. The CDR3 spans 16 residues.

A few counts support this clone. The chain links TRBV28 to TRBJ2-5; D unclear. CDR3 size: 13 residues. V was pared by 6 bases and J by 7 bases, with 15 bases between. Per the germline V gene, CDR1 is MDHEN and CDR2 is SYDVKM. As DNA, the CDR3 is TGTGCCAGCAGGGCTGGGGATATGGTGACCCAGTACTTC. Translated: CASRAGDMVTQYF.

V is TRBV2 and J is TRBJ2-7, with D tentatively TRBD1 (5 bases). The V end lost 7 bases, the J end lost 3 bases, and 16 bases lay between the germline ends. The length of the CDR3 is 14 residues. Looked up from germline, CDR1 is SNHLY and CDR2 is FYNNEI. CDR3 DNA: TGTGCCAGCATTGGCGTCGCCAGGGTCTACGAGCAGTACTTC. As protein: CASIGVARVYEQYF.

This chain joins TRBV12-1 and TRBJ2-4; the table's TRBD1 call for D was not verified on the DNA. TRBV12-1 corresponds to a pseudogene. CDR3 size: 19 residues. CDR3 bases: TGTGCCAGTACCCCTCTTAATTTCCCAGGGGTTGGGGCCAAAAACATTCAGTACTTC. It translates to CASTPLNFPGVGAKNIQYF.

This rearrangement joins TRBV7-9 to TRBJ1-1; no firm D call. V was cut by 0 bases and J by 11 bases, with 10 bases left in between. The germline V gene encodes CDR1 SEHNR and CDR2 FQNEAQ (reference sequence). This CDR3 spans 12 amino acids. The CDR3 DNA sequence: TGTGCCAGCAGCTTAGCGAACCGCGGGGCTTTCTTT. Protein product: CASSLANRGAFF.

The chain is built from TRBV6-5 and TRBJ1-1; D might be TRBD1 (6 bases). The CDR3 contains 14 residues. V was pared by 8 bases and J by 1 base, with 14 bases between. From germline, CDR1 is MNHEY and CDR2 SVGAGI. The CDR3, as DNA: TGTGCCAGCTCGTCGGTACAGGGGAACACTGAAGCTTTCTTT. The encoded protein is CASSSVQGNTEAFF.

Here the CDR3 DNA reads TGTGCCAGCAGCGTAGCGGGCGGACTAGCGGGGGATGAGACCCAGTACTTC. It encodes CASSVAGGLAGDETQYF. The chain uses TRBV9 and TRBJ2-5; 13 bases agree with TRBD2. Germline-derived CDR1 and CDR2 are SGDLS and YYNGEE. The CDR3 contains 17 residues. V lost 0 bases and J lost 5; bases outside the gene matches: 7.

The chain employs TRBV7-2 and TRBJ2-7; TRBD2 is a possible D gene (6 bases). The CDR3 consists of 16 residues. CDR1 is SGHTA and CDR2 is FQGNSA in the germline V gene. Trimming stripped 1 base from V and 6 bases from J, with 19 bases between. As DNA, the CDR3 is TGTGCCAGCAGCTTAGAGCGGGCGGACTGGACTGCCGAGCAGTACTTC. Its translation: CASSLERADWTAEQYF.

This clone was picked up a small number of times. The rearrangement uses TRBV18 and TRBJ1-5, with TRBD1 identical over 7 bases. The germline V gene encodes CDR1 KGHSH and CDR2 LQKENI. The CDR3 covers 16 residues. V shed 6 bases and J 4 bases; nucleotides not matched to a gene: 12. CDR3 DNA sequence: TGTGCCAGCTCCTTTTCTGAGACAGGGACTAATCAGCCCCAGCATTTT. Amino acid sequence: CASSFSETGTNQPQHF. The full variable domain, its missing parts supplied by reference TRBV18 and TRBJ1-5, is NAGVMQNPRHLVRRRGQEARLRCSPMKGHSHVYWYRQLPEEGLKFMVYLQKENIIDESGMPKERFSAEFPKEGPSILRIQQVVRGDSAAYFCASSFSETGTNQPQHFGDGTRLSIL.